These T cell receptor beta chains were read from a single sample in a study of T cells expressing NK-cell markers. TCRdb reprocessed the 5' RACE reads; each CDR3 protein has one entry and no DNA is given. Its table lists about 260,000 distinct CDR3 sequences. The sequenced sample was blood T cells: a sorted CD56 or NKG2C T cell subset, CD4+ or CD8+ T cells, or bulk PBMC T cells (not recorded which). The source is a man aged 18 to 35 in good health. Each CDR3 is given with its conserved first and last residue.

V gene	J gene	CDR3 protein
TRBV2	TRBJ2-3	CASSEFGGVSDTQYF
TRBV6-4	TRBJ2-3	CASSVRPGGDTQYF
TRBV5-1	TRBJ1-4	CASSPVDREKLFF
TRBV10-3	TRBJ2-3	CAISESHRETDTQYF
TRBV18	TRBJ2-3	CASSPLGLAGQSTDTQYF
TRBV12-5	TRBJ1-3	CASGLVISGQGMSGNTIYF
TRBV19	TRBJ2-2	CASSIVAGGTGELFF
TRBV18	TRBJ2-1	CASSQTGDPYNEQFF
TRBV20-1	TRBJ1-5	CSARAKAHRGQPQHF
TRBV20-1	TRBJ2-7	CSANPLGEISYEQYF
TRBV6-1	TRBJ1-1	CASSQDRGNTEAFF
TRBV20-1	TRBJ2-7	CSAYQTAAGYEQYF
TRBV6-1	TRBJ1-5	CASRRTADSNQPQHF
TRBV20-1	TRBJ2-3	CSAPPGQGLRDTQYF
TRBV19	TRBJ1-4	CASSGVTNEKLFF
TRBV20-1	TRBJ2-2	CSASETGRAFTGELFF
TRBV7-2	TRBJ2-5	CASSSKPGRETQYF
TRBV7-2	TRBJ1-5	CASSFQAGIQPQHF